This passage covers 24 T cell receptor beta chains from one sample sequenced in a study of OX40 agonist ivuxolimab in advanced cancers. This table comes from immunoSEQ multiplex PCR, and its TCRdb copy is limited to in-frame clones, with some not included. The table records tens of thousands of clones, about 89% of them present only once. The starting material was CD4+ or CD8+ T cells sorted from blood, obtained in a trial of the OX40 agonist ivuxolimab. Receptor source: an adult with an advanced solid tumor such as melanoma, head and neck, liver or kidney cancer.

The chain is built from TRBV4-3 and TRBJ2-1; D remains unclear. Germline CDR1 and CDR2: LGHNA and YSLEER. V was pared by 4 bases and J by 6 bases, with 10 bases between. The CDR3 has 13 amino acids. Here the CDR3 reads CASSPLQGNEQFF. The DNA of the CDR3 is TGCGCCAGCAGCCCCTTACAAGGCAATGAGCAGTTCTTC.

The chain carries TRBV18 and TRBJ2-1, with D unclear. This CDR3 region has 15 residues. V lost 3 bases to trimming and J lost 6 bases, with 15 bases between them. Germline V gene data show CDR1 as KGHSH and CDR2 as LQKENI. CDR3 in DNA: TGTGCCAGCTCACCCCCGAGCTCTCAGATCAATGAGCAGTTCTTC. It encodes CASSPPSSQINEQFF.

The chain employs TRBV5-1 and TRBJ2-2; either TRBD1 or TRBD2 may supply D (5 bases each). The ends were cut back, 3 bases at V and 6 bases at J, with 6 bases in the middle. The CDR3 is made up of 12 amino acids. Germline-derived CDR1 and CDR2 are SGHRS and YFSETQ. The CDR3 nucleotides read TGCGCCAGCAGCTGGGACGCCGGGGAGCTGTTTTTT. It is translated as CASSWDAGELFF.

This clone was recorded once. The chain links TRBV9 to TRBJ2-7; D might be TRBD1 or TRBD2, each matching 5 bases. V lost 3 bases and J 2 bases, leaving 15 bases between the germline ends. The CDR3 sequence is 15 residues long. Germline V gene sequence: CDR1 SGDLS, CDR2 YYNGEE. CDR3 nucleotide sequence: TGTGCCAGCAGCGAGACCGGGACGGGTACCTACGAGCAGTACTTC. Translated, it gives CASSETGTGTYEQYF.

CDR3 residues: CASSEFGTGPGELFF. The CDR3 DNA follows: TGTGCCAGCAGTGAATTTGGGACAGGCCCCGGGGAGCTGTTTTTT. The V gene is TRBV25-1, the J gene TRBJ2-2; 8 positions agree with TRBD1. V gave up 1 base and J gave up 6 bases; unmatched junction bases: 4. The CDR3 spans 15 residues. Germline V lookup: CDR1 MGHDK, CDR2 SYGVNS.

The chain couples TRBV30 to TRBJ2-7; D might be TRBD1 or TRBD2, each matching 6 bases. CDR1 is GTSNPN and CDR2 is SVGIG in the germline V gene (reference sequence). The CDR3 is 13 residues long. With 4 bases removed from V and 2 bases from J, the gap between germline ends came to 12 bases. Written as DNA, the CDR3 is TGTGCCTGGACTTTCGGGGGCCCCTACGAGCAGTACTTC. This codes for CAWTFGGPYEQYF.

This rearrangement joins TRBV5-6 to TRBJ2-1; D might be TRBD1 (5 bases). Germline-derived CDR1 and CDR2 are SGHDT and YYEEEE. CDR3 length: 16 residues. V was trimmed by 5 bases and J by 2 bases, leaving 17 bases between them. CDR3 residues: CASRPLGKGTYNEQFF. CDR3 bases: TGTGCCAGCAGGCCGCTGGGGAAGGGGACCTACAATGAGCAGTTCTTC.

This clone has just a few counts. The chain joins TRBV21-1 to TRBJ2-3; the listed D gene, TRBD2, was not tested against the DNA. TRBV21-1 is assigned pseudogene status. CDR3 size: 14 residues. The CDR3 bases are TGTGCCAGCAGCCCTCGCGGGCCTACAGATACGCAGTATTTT. This sequence encodes CASSPRGPTDTQYF.

The V and J genes are TRBV11-2 and TRBJ2-3; D unresolved. The CDR3 loop spans 13 amino acids. V lost 5 bases to trimming and J lost 2 bases, with 8 bases between them. The V gene's germline CDR1 is SGHAT and CDR2 FQNNGV. The CDR3 reads CASSIPPTDTQYF. The CDR3 DNA follows: TGTGCCAGCAGCATCCCGCCCACAGATACGCAGTATTTT.

This clone was observed once. The chain joins TRBV25-1 to TRBJ2-7; D uncertain. CDR1 MGHDK and CDR2 SYGVNS come from the germline V gene. The CDR3 sequence is 14 residues long. V was pared by 1 base and J by 0 bases, with 7 bases between. The CDR3 nucleotides are TGTGCCAGCAGTGAATTTCGGAGCTCCTACGAGCAGTACTTC. Protein: CASSEFRSSYEQYF.

This chain joins TRBV6-5 and TRBJ1-2; D gene uncertain. Germline CDR1 and CDR2: MNHEY and SVGAGI. The CDR3 totals 13 residues. Trimming pared 2 bases from V and 6 bases from J, leaving 10 bases between. CDR3 region: CASSYRVQDGYTF. The CDR3 DNA follows: TGTGCCAGCAGTTACCGAGTCCAGGATGGCTACACCTTC.

The V call is TRBV28, the J call TRBJ2-7, with 8 bases identical to TRBD1. This CDR3 comprises 14 residues. The germline CDR1 and CDR2 sequences are MDHEN and SYDVKM. V lost 7 bases and J lost 2; bases outside the gene matches: 7. The CDR3 sequence: CASTRTGSAYEQYF. In DNA form, the CDR3 reads TGTGCCAGCACCCGGACAGGGTCGGCCTACGAGCAGTACTTC.

J is TRBJ1-2 and V is TRBV7-9; D uncertain. V gave up 5 bases and J gave up 6 bases, with 16 bases separating them. The CDR3 is 14 amino acids. CDR1 is SEHNR, CDR2 FQNEAQ, per germline (reference sequence). The CDR3 protein is CASSPPPMGNGYTF. CDR3 DNA sequence: TGTGCCAGCAGCCCCCCTCCAATGGGGAATGGCTACACCTTC.

This chain uses TRBV27 with TRBJ1-4; weak D call: TRBD1 (5 bases). Germline V gives CDR1 MNHEY, CDR2 SMNVEV (reference sequence). This CDR3 contains 16 residues. V lost 9 bases and J lost 1, with 18 bases in between. CDR3 sequence: CASFSSGAITNEKLFF. CDR3 sequence (DNA): TGTGCCAGTTTCTCGTCCGGGGCCATAACTAATGAAAAACTGTTTTTT.

This clone was found once. One end of the junction fails to match germline, which may point to a read error. The CDR3 sequence is CASSLAGGIYNEQFF. As DNA, the CDR3 is TGTGCCAGCAGCCTAGCGGGAGGGATCTACAATGAGCAGTTCTTC. This chain joins TRBV7-9 and TRBJ2-1, with TRBD2 identical over 12 bases. The CDR3 spans 15 residues. Germline CDR1 is SEHNR and CDR2 is FQNEAQ (reference sequence). Full variable domain (missing parts from reference TRBV7-9 and TRBJ2-1): DTGVSQNPRHKITKRGQNVTFRCDPISEHNRLYWYRQTLGQGPEFLTYFQNEAQLEKSRLLSDRFSAERPKGSFSTLEIQRTEQGDSAMYLCASSLAGGIYNEQFFGPGTRLTVL.

The rearrangement links TRBV11-2 to TRBJ2-7; 13 bases fit TRBD2. This CDR3 contains 16 residues. The ends lost 3 bases at V and 5 bases at J; junction bases unmatched: 7. Germline V gene sequence: CDR1 SGHAT, CDR2 FQNNGV. CDR3 in DNA: TGTGCCAGCAGCTTTGGGGGACTAGCGGGATCACACGAGCAGTACTTC. Its protein is CASSFGGLAGSHEQYF.

This clone was observed once. The V call is TRBV4-3, the J call TRBJ2-7; 9 nucleotides align to TRBD1. The junction had 4 bases not matched to a gene; V was cut back by 5 bases and J by 5 bases. CDR3 length: 13 residues. CDR1 is LGHNA, CDR2 YSLEER, per germline. The CDR3 loop reads CASSWDRVNEQYF. The CDR3 DNA follows: TGCGCCAGCAGCTGGGACAGGGTAAACGAGCAGTACTTC.

The chain recombines TRBV6-4 with TRBJ2-1; 8 nucleotides match TRBD2. CDR3 length equals 14 residues. V trimming: 3 bases; J trimming: 6 bases; junction bases outside the gene matches: 4. Germline loops: CDR1 MRHNA, CDR2 SNTAGT. The DNA of the CDR3 is TGTGCCAGCAGTGATGGGAGCGGGAGCAATGAGCAGTTCTTC. Translation gives CASSDGSGSNEQFF.

The rearrangement links TRBV28 to TRBJ2-7; 7 nucleotides agree with TRBD1. This CDR3 has 14 residues. V was pared by 5 bases and J by 4 bases, with 8 bases of the junction left unmatched. Germline V gives CDR1 MDHEN, CDR2 SYDVKM. This CDR3 is CASSPTGFFYEQYF. The CDR3 nucleotides are TGTGCCAGCAGTCCGACAGGGTTTTTTTACGAGCAGTACTTC.

This clone showed up just a few times. The chain is built from TRBV7-9 and TRBJ1-2; no clear D gene. CDR3 length: 13 amino acids. In germline, CDR1 is SEHNR, CDR2 FQNEAQ (reference sequence). V shed 2 bases and J shed 3 bases, with 7 bases lying between them. DNA of the CDR3: TGTGCCAGCAGCTTACAGACCGACTATGGCTACACCTTC. It is translated as CASSLQTDYGYTF.

About this clone itself: The DNA is omitted, as the CDR3 cannot be located on it reliably, and the CDR3 follows TCRdb's listing. The chain employs TRBV28 and TRBJ2-2; the table's D call, TRBD2, was not checked against the DNA. Germline lookup yields CDR1 MDHEN and CDR2 SYDVKM. The CDR3 sequence runs 15 residues, both termini included. CDR3 sequence: CASSLVMGGTGELFF.

V usage is TRBV7-9 and J usage is TRBJ2-7; D possibly corresponds to TRBD2 (6 bases). Trimming took 1 base from V and 3 from J, leaving 10 bases between them. CDR3 length: 14 amino acids. Germline V gene lookup returns CDR1 SEHNR and CDR2 FQNEAQ (reference sequence). The CDR3 region is CASSLVGGDYEQYF. CDR3 nucleotide sequence: TGTGCCAGCAGCTTAGTGGGGGGTGACTACGAGCAGTACTTC.

In this sample, this clone turned up once. The V and J genes are TRBV4-3 and TRBJ2-7; D is uncertain. This CDR3 spans 15 amino acids. Trimming cost V 0 bases and J 2 bases, with 11 bases left between them. The germline gives CDR1 LGHNA, CDR2 YSLEER. The chain's CDR3 is CASSQDGYSTYEQYF. The CDR3 region has the DNA TGCGCCAGCAGCCAAGACGGTTATTCGACCTACGAGCAGTACTTC.

In this sample, this clone turned up once. The gene calls are TRBV4-3 and TRBJ2-1; 7 bases align to TRBD2. CDR1 and CDR2 (germline): LGHNA, YSLEER. J lost 8 bases, V lost 1 base, and 14 bases had no gene match. This CDR3 region has 17 residues. DNA for the CDR3: TGCGCCAGCAGCCAAGTTTCCTTGGGGGAGGGCCTTTATGAGCAGTTCTTC. This translates into CASSQVSLGEGLYEQFF.